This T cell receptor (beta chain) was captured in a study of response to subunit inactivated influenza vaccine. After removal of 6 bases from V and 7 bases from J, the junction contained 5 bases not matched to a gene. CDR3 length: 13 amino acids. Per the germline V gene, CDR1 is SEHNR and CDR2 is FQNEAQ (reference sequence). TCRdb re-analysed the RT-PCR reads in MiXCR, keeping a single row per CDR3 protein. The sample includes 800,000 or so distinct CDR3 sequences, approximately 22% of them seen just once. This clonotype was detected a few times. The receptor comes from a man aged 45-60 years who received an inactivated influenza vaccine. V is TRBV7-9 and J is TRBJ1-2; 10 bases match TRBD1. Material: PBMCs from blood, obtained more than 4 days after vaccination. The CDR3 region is CASRPGTGVGYTF. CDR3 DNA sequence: TGTGCCAGCAGGCCCGGGACAGGGGTTGGCTACACCTTC.